The 32 T cell receptor beta chains below come from one sample, sequenced in a study of cytomegalovirus exposure and HLA in healthy donors. A multiplex PCR was run with 60 Vbeta primers and 13 Jbeta primers. Measured with immunoSEQ multiplex PCR; TCRdb has only the in-frame clones, and not every one. The sample yields about 180,000 clones, 82% seen once. What was sequenced was PBMCs. Every receptor here comes from a man in his forties or fifties in good health and CMV-seronegative.

J is TRBJ2-7 and V is TRBV9; a possible D gene is TRBD1 (6 bases). V was shortened by 4 bases and J by 4 bases, with 18 bases between the two germline ends. Germline CDR1 reads SGDLS; CDR2 reads YYNGEE. The CDR3 loop spans 15 amino acids. The CDR3, as DNA: TGTGCCAGCAGCTCCCCGAAGCAGGGGCAGTACGAGCAGTACTTC. This gives the protein CASSSPKQGQYEQYF.

The V and J genes are TRBV11-2 and TRBJ1-2; 7 nucleotides align to TRBD1. This CDR3 has 15 residues. Trimming removed 5 bases from V and 1 base from J; junction bases left unmatched: 7. Germline V gene sequence: CDR1 SGHAT, CDR2 FQNNGV. The CDR3 coding sequence is TGTGCCAGCAGCCCCGGGACAGTGATTAACTATGGCTACACCTTC. Protein sequence: CASSPGTVINYGYTF.

The chain joins TRBV28 to TRBJ2-5; D may be TRBD1 (6 bases). CDR3 length: 13 amino acids. Trimming removed 10 bases at V and 7 bases at J, with 19 bases between. From germline, CDR1 is MDHEN and CDR2 SYDVKM. The CDR3 loop reads CATERSGVRTQYF. The CDR3 nucleotides are TGTGCCACCGAAAGATCAGGGGTGCGGACCCAGTACTTC.

The V and J genes are TRBV2 and TRBJ2-3; the match to TRBD2 covers 8 bases. This CDR3 is 17 amino acids long. Unmatched junction bases numbered 12, after V lost 4 bases and J lost 3 bases. CDR1 is SNHLY, CDR2 FYNNEI, per germline. The CDR3 loop is CASSVPPLSGRTDTQYF. As DNA, the CDR3 is TGTGCCAGCAGTGTCCCCCCGCTGAGCGGGAGAACAGATACGCAGTATTTT. Full variable domain (remainder filled in from reference TRBV2 and TRBJ2-3): EPEVTQTPSHQVTQMGQEVILRCVPISNHLYFYWYRQILGQKVEFLVSFYNNEISEKSEIFDDQFSVERPDGSNFTLKIRSTKLEDSAMYFCASSVPPLSGRTDTQYFGPGTRLTVL.

The genes are TRBV28 and TRBJ1-3, with TRBD1 as a possible D gene (5 bases). CDR3 length: 14 amino acids. Per the germline V gene, CDR1 is MDHEN and CDR2 is SYDVKM. Trimming removed 5 bases at V and 4 bases at J, with 12 bases between. The CDR3 loop is CASSPNRSGNTIYF. The CDR3 coding sequence is TGTGCCAGCAGTCCGAACAGGTCCGGAAACACCATATATTTT.

The chain recombines TRBV15 with TRBJ1-4; 9 nucleotides line up with TRBD1. The CDR3 is 18 amino acids. Germline CDR1 reads LNHNV; CDR2 reads YYDKDF (reference sequence). J was trimmed by 1 base and V by 5 bases; bases with no gene match: 11. This CDR3 reads CATSPGRTGEGTNEKLFF. Written as DNA, the CDR3 is TGTGCCACCAGCCCAGGCCGGACAGGGGAAGGAACTAATGAAAAACTGTTTTTT.

The CDR3 region has the DNA TGTGCCAGCAGCAAACCACCAGGGGTTTTGAATGGCTACACCTTC. Translation gives CASSKPPGVLNGYTF. The rearrangement uses TRBV7-8 and TRBJ1-2; a possible D gene is TRBD1 (6 bases). The germline gives CDR1 SGHVS, CDR2 FQNEAQ. Trimming stripped 5 bases from V and 6 bases from J, with 19 bases between. The CDR3 consists of 15 residues.

The rearrangement uses TRBV5-1 and TRBJ1-3, with D uncertain. The V gene's germline CDR1 is SGHRS and CDR2 YFSETQ. The length of the CDR3 is 16 residues. V shed 1 base and J shed 0 bases, with 11 bases lying between them. The CDR3 region is CASSLSGGSSGNTIYF. The CDR3 DNA reads as TGCGCCAGCAGCTTGTCGGGCGGGTCCTCTGGAAACACCATATATTTT.

The chain is built from TRBV30 and TRBJ1-1, with D maybe TRBD1 (5 bases). The CDR3 consists of 15 residues. Germline V CDR1 and CDR2: GTSNPN, SVGIG (reference sequence). V dropped 8 bases and J dropped 1 base, with 20 bases sitting between them. The CDR3 protein is CAERLGMGRNTEAFF. The CDR3 nucleotides read TGTGCCGAGAGATTAGGGATGGGGCGGAACACTGAAGCTTTCTTT.

The rearrangement links TRBV28 to TRBJ1-1, with 8 bases that match TRBD1. This CDR3 comprises 14 residues. Germline loops: CDR1 MDHEN, CDR2 SYDVKM. V lost 6 bases, J lost 6 bases, and 9 bases stayed unmatched. CDR3 sequence: CASRSWTGTSEAFF. CDR3 in DNA: TGTGCCAGCAGGAGTTGGACAGGGACGTCTGAAGCTTTCTTT.

The V and J genes are TRBV25-1 and TRBJ2-1, with a weak D call TRBD2 (6 bases). Trimming shortened V by 4 bases and J by 0 bases, and 7 bases separated the two germline ends. Germline CDR1 reads MGHDK; CDR2 reads SYGVNS. This CDR3 is built from 14 residues. The CDR3 nucleotides are TGTGCCAGCAGTGGAGCGGGCTCCTACAATGAGCAGTTCTTC. Translated: CASSGAGSYNEQFF. Drawing the rest from reference TRBV25-1 and TRBJ2-1, the complete variable domain is EADIYQTPRYLVIGTGKKITLECSQTMGHDKMYWYQQDPGMELHLIHYSYGVNSTEKGDLSSESTVSRIRTEHFPLTLESARPSHTSQYLCASSGAGSYNEQFFGPGTRLTVL.

This rearrangement joins TRBV11-2 to TRBJ2-7, with 8 positions matching TRBD1. The CDR3 is made up of 17 amino acids. The J segment lost 0 bases and the V segment lost 0 bases, leaving 7 bases of the junction unmatched. Per germline, CDR1 SGHAT and CDR2 FQNNGV. The DNA for the CDR3 is TGTGCCAGCAGCTTAGATCAGGACAGGGTGAGCTCCTACGAGCAGTACTTC. This gives the protein CASSLDQDRVSSYEQYF.

The gene calls are TRBV9 and TRBJ2-2, with D possibly TRBD2 on 6 matching bases. Between the trimmed V and J ends, which lost 0 bases and 5 bases, there was a span of 14 bases. The CDR3 length is 16 residues. CDR1 and CDR2 from the germline V gene are SGDLS and YYNGEE. The DNA for the CDR3 is TGTGCCAGCAGCGTAGTACAGCGGGCGGGGACCGGGGAGCTGTTTTTT. It specifies CASSVVQRAGTGELFF.

The CDR3 DNA reads as TGTGCCAGCAGCCCCTCCGGGACAGGTGGTGGGGCCAACGTCCTGACTTTC. It is translated as CASSPSGTGGGANVLTF. This chain connects TRBV9 to TRBJ2-6; 8 bases line up with TRBD1. V gave up 4 bases and J gave up 3 bases; unmatched junction bases: 9. The V gene's germline CDR1 is SGDLS and CDR2 YYNGEE. This CDR3 is 17 amino acids long.

The DNA of the CDR3 is TGTCGGGGACTAGCGGGAGTTTCAGAGACCCAGTACTTC. Its translation is CRGLAGVSETQYF. This chain joins TRBV19 and TRBJ2-5; the match to TRBD2 covers 14 bases. Germline assignment: CDR1 LNHDA and CDR2 SQIVND (reference sequence). The CDR3 runs to 13 residues.

The chain carries TRBV19 and TRBJ2-3, with D possibly TRBD2 on 6 matching bases. V was clipped by 5 bases and J by 0 bases, with 15 bases between them. Germline CDR1 and CDR2: LNHDA and SQIVND (reference sequence). The CDR3 sequence is 16 residues long. CDR3 sequence (DNA): TGTGCCAGTAGTCTCAGCACGGGGACTAGCACAGATACGCAGTATTTT. It translates to CASSLSTGTSTDTQYF.

The chain joins TRBV4-1 to TRBJ2-3; 10 nucleotides agree with TRBD2. Per the germline V gene, CDR1 is MGHRA and CDR2 is YSYEKL. V was pared by 0 bases and J by 2 bases, with 14 bases of the junction left unmatched. This CDR3 spans 20 amino acids. Written as DNA, the CDR3 is TGCGCCAGCAGCCAAGAGGCGGTAGCGGGAGGTACTCTATACACAGATACGCAGTATTTT. It encodes CASSQEAVAGGTLYTDTQYF.

The chain employs TRBV19 and TRBJ1-4; 7 bases are a match to TRBD1. The length of the CDR3 is 14 residues. The V gene end was trimmed by 8 bases and the J gene end by 6 bases; junction bases not matched to a gene: 9. CDR1 is LNHDA and CDR2 is SQIVND in the germline V gene (reference sequence). CDR3 DNA sequence: TGTGCCAGTCGGAGGACAGGCGGACATGAAAAACTGTTTTTT. As protein: CASRRTGGHEKLFF. Looking up the rest from reference TRBV19 and TRBJ1-4 gives the full variable domain: DGGITQSPKYLFRKEGQNVTLSCEQNLNHDAMYWYRQDPGQGLRLIYYSQIVNDFQKGDIAEGYSVSREKKESFPLTVTSAQKNPTAFYLCASRRTGGHEKLFFGSGTQLSVL.

V is TRBV2 and J is TRBJ2-2; perhaps TRBD2 as D (6 bases). The ends were cut back, 6 bases at V and 1 base at J, with 9 bases in the middle. Per the germline V gene, CDR1 is SNHLY and CDR2 is FYNNEI. This CDR3 region has 14 residues. CDR3 protein: CASSAGRNTGELFF. The CDR3 nucleotides read TGTGCCAGCAGCGCCGGGAGGAACACCGGGGAGCTGTTTTTT.

The chain employs TRBV4-3 and TRBJ1-1; D might be TRBD1 (5 bases). The V and J ends lost 4 bases and 3 bases respectively, with 18 bases between them. The length of the CDR3 is 16 residues. Germline CDR1 LGHNA, CDR2 YSLEER. The CDR3 DNA is TGCGCCAGCAGCCCTTATACCAGGGCTACCGACACTGAAGCTTTCTTT. This gives the protein CASSPYTRATDTEAFF.

The V call is TRBV11-1, the J call TRBJ2-5; 10 bases are a match to TRBD2. In germline, CDR1 is SGHAT, CDR2 FQDESV (reference sequence). The CDR3 has 15 residues. Trimming at V came to 5 bases and at J to 3 bases, leaving 6 bases not matched to a gene. CDR3 amino acids: CASSRRLAGEETQYF. The CDR3 DNA reads as TGTGCCAGCAGCCGAAGGCTAGCGGGGGAAGAGACCCAGTACTTC.

The rearrangement links TRBV6-5 to TRBJ2-4, with D tentatively TRBD1 (6 bases). The CDR3 loop spans 14 amino acids. Trimming removed 2 bases from V and 6 bases from J, with 11 bases in between. CDR1 and CDR2 (germline): MNHEY, SVGAGI. The CDR3 loop is CASSYDRRANIQYF. The CDR3 coding sequence is TGTGCCAGCAGTTACGACAGGCGGGCAAACATTCAGTACTTC.

The chain has TRBV9 and TRBJ1-4; D gene ambiguous. The CDR3 is made up of 14 amino acids. Deletions cut 0 bases from V and 8 bases from J, with 11 bases between. CDR1 SGDLS and CDR2 YYNGEE come from the germline V gene. CDR3 loop: CASSVDQVREKLFF. DNA for the CDR3: TGTGCCAGCAGCGTAGATCAGGTTCGGGAAAAACTGTTTTTT.

In this sample, this clone turned up once. V gene TRBV6-5 combines with J gene TRBJ2-1; 7 bases are shared with TRBD2. Per germline, CDR1 MNHEY and CDR2 SVGAGI. The trim removed 10 bases at V and 4 bases at J, leaving 7 bases unmatched. This CDR3 region has 13 residues. The CDR3 coding sequence is TGTGCCACCTCCCCTAGCGGTTACAATGAGCAGTTCTTC. It translates to CATSPSGYNEQFF.

The V and J genes are TRBV7-8 and TRBJ2-2; TRBD2 agrees at 7 bases. This CDR3 spans 16 amino acids. V was pared by 4 bases and J by 5 bases, with 10 bases of the junction left unmatched. Germline V gene data show CDR1 as SGHVS and CDR2 as FQNEAQ. CDR3 in amino acids: CASSSTPGLTTGELFF. For the CDR3, the DNA is TGTGCCAGCAGCTCCACCCCGGGACTAACGACCGGGGAGCTGTTTTTT.

The DNA of the CDR3 is TGTGCCAGCAGTCGATCAGGGACTGTGAACACTGAAGCTTTCTTT. Translated: CASSRSGTVNTEAFF. The V and J genes are TRBV28 and TRBJ1-1; D is possibly TRBD1 (5 bases). With 5 bases removed from V and 0 bases from J, the gap between germline ends came to 13 bases. CDR3 length: 15 residues. Germline CDR1 and CDR2: MDHEN and SYDVKM.

This rearrangement joins TRBV30 to TRBJ2-2, with 8 bases lining up with TRBD2. The length of the CDR3 is 15 residues. The J segment lost 2 bases and the V segment lost 3 bases, leaving 5 bases of the junction unmatched. Germline values: CDR1 GTSNPN, CDR2 SVGIG (reference sequence). CDR3 DNA: TGTGCCTGGAGCTCGAGCGGGGGAAACACCGGGGAGCTGTTTTTT. Translation gives CAWSSSGGNTGELFF.

The rearrangement links TRBV18 to TRBJ1-2, with D possibly TRBD1 on 6 matching bases. The V end lost 3 bases, the J end lost 8 bases, and 16 bases lay between the germline ends. Germline CDR1 KGHSH, CDR2 LQKENI. The CDR3 has 14 amino acids. The CDR3 sequence is CASSPGFRGDGYTF. In nucleotides, the CDR3 is TGTGCCAGCTCACCCGGATTCAGGGGCGACGGCTACACCTTC.

The rearrangement joins TRBV28 to TRBJ2-5; D possibly corresponds to TRBD1 (6 bases). The germline gives CDR1 MDHEN, CDR2 SYDVKM. The length of the CDR3 is 15 residues. V was clipped by 8 bases and J by 7 bases, with 23 bases between them. For the CDR3, the DNA is TGTGCCAGCGGAAAAGGACAGTTCGATAAAGGGACCCAGTACTTC. This encodes CASGKGQFDKGTQYF.

This chain uses TRBV7-2 with TRBJ1-2, with 8 bases that match TRBD1. The CDR3 is 17 amino acids. V dropped 1 base and J dropped 0; count of bases not matched to a gene: 7. Germline CDR1 is SGHTA and CDR2 is FQGNSA. The CDR3 sequence is CASSLDRDRTPNYGYTF. For the CDR3, the DNA is TGTGCCAGCAGCTTAGACCGGGACAGGACTCCTAACTATGGCTACACCTTC.

The chain links TRBV13 to TRBJ2-7; D perhaps matches TRBD2 (6 bases). Germline V lookup: CDR1 PRHDT, CDR2 FYEKMQ (reference sequence). V was shortened by 5 bases and J by 6 bases, with 11 bases between the two germline ends. The CDR3 extends over 12 amino acids. The CDR3 protein is CASSIRLGEQYF. The CDR3 region has the DNA TGTGCCAGCAGCATCCGACTAGGCGAGCAGTACTTC.

V and J are TRBV5-5 and TRBJ1-5, with 10 bases fitting TRBD1. CDR1 and CDR2 from the germline V gene are SGHKS and YYEKEE (reference sequence). V lost 4 bases and J lost 5; bases outside the gene matches: 6. The CDR3 loop spans 15 amino acids. The CDR3 nucleotides are TGTGCCAGCAGCCTCGGACAGGGGGATTATCAGCCCCAGCATTTT. Its protein product is CASSLGQGDYQPQHF.